These 18 T cell receptor beta chains came from one sample sequenced in a study of blood T cell repertoires in COVID-19. Generated by immunoSEQ multiplex PCR, the TCRdb table keeps only in-frame clones and is missing some. Of some 50,000 clones detected, around 84% appear once; the ten largest clones hold more than 1.5%. The specimen sequenced was peripheral blood. The receptors shown here come from a man between 45 and 60 years old with acute or convalescent COVID-19.

The chain joins TRBV11-2 to TRBJ1-5, with 8 bases matching TRBD1. Germline V gene data show CDR1 as SGHAT and CDR2 as FQNNGV. The CDR3 contains 17 residues. V lost 5 bases and J lost 2; bases outside the gene matches: 11. The CDR3 here is CASSKGLSDRGNQPQHF. The CDR3 DNA reads as TGTGCCAGCAGCAAGGGCCTGTCGGACAGGGGCAATCAGCCCCAGCATTTT.

V and J are TRBV7-9 and TRBJ2-1, with D perhaps matching TRBD2 (5 bases). In germline, CDR1 is SEHNR, CDR2 FQNEAQ (reference sequence). V was trimmed by 0 bases and J by 0 bases, leaving 9 bases between them. This CDR3 has 16 amino acids. This chain's CDR3 is CASSLAWELSYNEQFF. The CDR3 DNA is TGTGCCAGCAGCTTAGCCTGGGAGCTCTCCTACAATGAGCAGTTCTTC. Variable domain in full (rest from reference TRBV7-9 and TRBJ2-1): DTGVSQNPRHKITKRGQNVTFRCDPISEHNRLYWYRQTLGQGPEFLTYFQNEAQLEKSRLLSDRFSAERPKGSFSTLEIQRTEQGDSAMYLCASSLAWELSYNEQFFGPGTRLTVL.

This chain links TRBV3-1 (or the pseudogene TRBV3-2) with TRBJ1-2; 7 positions match TRBD1. This CDR3 has 13 amino acids. Trimming took 4 bases from V and 4 from J; bases not matched to a gene: 3. Germline loops: CDR1 LGHDT, CDR2 YNNKEL (reference sequence). The CDR3 DNA is TGTGCCAGCAGCCCGGACAGGTCCTATGGCTACACCTTC. Translated, it gives CASSPDRSYGYTF.

The chain employs TRBV27 and TRBJ1-6; possible D gene TRBD1, 5 bases. Germline CDR1 and CDR2: MNHEY and SMNVEV (reference sequence). The CDR3 totals 13 residues. V was shortened by 6 bases and J by 8 bases, with 11 bases between the two germline ends. As DNA, the CDR3 is TGTGCCAGCAGGTCTACCAGGGATTCACCCCTCCACTTT. Amino acids: CASRSTRDSPLHF.

The rearrangement uses TRBV3-1 (or the pseudogene TRBV3-2) and TRBJ2-2; 7 bases align to TRBD2. CDR3 size: 19 residues. V gave up 1 base and J gave up 1 base; unmatched junction bases: 12. Germline-derived CDR1 and CDR2 are LGHDT and YNNKEL (reference sequence). CDR3 amino acids: CASSQVPWAGEKNTGELFF. CDR3 coding DNA: TGTGCCAGCAGCCAAGTACCTTGGGCGGGAGAGAAGAACACCGGGGAGCTGTTTTTT.

The gene calls are TRBV11-2 and TRBJ1-1; TRBD1 matches 7 bases. The CDR3 covers 15 residues. The germline V gene has CDR1 SGHAT and CDR2 FQNNGV. Trimming removed 5 bases from V and 5 bases from J; junction bases left unmatched: 11. The DNA for the CDR3 is TGTGCCAGCAGCGCGGTGGACAGGAGGGGGACTGAAGCTTTCTTT. It encodes CASSAVDRRGTEAFF.

The V gene is TRBV7-9, the J gene TRBJ2-7, with TRBD1 matching 8 bases. Germline CDR1 reads SEHNR; CDR2 reads FQNEAQ (reference sequence). There are 14 residues in the CDR3. Unmatched junction bases numbered 4, after V lost 3 bases and J lost 3 bases. CDR3 residues: CASSFWDRNYEQYF. As DNA, the CDR3 is TGTGCCAGCAGCTTTTGGGACAGGAACTACGAGCAGTACTTC.

The V and J genes are TRBV4-2 and TRBJ2-6; 7 bases are a match to TRBD1. The CDR3 is 17 residues long. Unmatched junction bases numbered 7, after V lost 3 bases and J lost 2 bases. Germline CDR1 LGHNA, CDR2 YNFKEQ. The DNA for the CDR3 is TGTGCCAGCAGCCAGGCGGACAGGCGAGCTGGGGCCAACGTCCTGACTTTC. It translates to CASSQADRRAGANVLTF.

The rearrangement links TRBV7-2 to TRBJ2-2; TRBD2 agrees at 8 bases. CDR1 SGHTA and CDR2 FQGNSA come from the germline V gene. With V trimmed by 3 bases and J by 4 bases, 10 bases remained unmatched. The CDR3 loop spans 17 amino acids. CDR3 protein: CASSLDGTRGRTGELFF. In nucleotides, the CDR3 is TGTGCCAGCAGCTTGGACGGGACTAGAGGTCGCACCGGGGAGCTGTTTTTT. Using reference TRBV7-2 and TRBJ2-2 for the parts outside the CDR3, the full variable domain is GAGVSQSPSNKVTEKGKDVELRCDPISGHTALYWYRQSLGQGLEFLIYFQGNSAPDKSGLPSDRFSAERTGGSVSTLTIQRTQQEDSAVYLCASSLDGTRGRTGELFFGEGSRLTVL.

The rearrangement joins TRBV6-5 to TRBJ1-2; D is unresolved. Germline loops: CDR1 MNHEY, CDR2 SVGAGI. V lost 7 bases and J lost 0, with 12 bases in between. The CDR3 is made up of 14 amino acids. The CDR3 sequence: CASMAYGTNYGYTF. Here the CDR3 DNA reads TGTGCCAGCATGGCGTACGGGACTAACTATGGCTACACCTTC.

The chain has TRBV11-3 and TRBJ2-7, with 8 bases identical to TRBD1. The CDR3 runs 14 residues. Germline loops: CDR1 SGHNT, CDR2 YENEEA. V trimming: 6 bases; J trimming: 0 bases; junction bases outside the gene matches: 4. CDR3 in DNA: TGTGCCAGCAGTGATGGGACAGGCTCCTACGAGCAGTACTTC. Its translation: CASSDGTGSYEQYF. Full variable domain (missing parts from reference TRBV11-3 and TRBJ2-7): EAGVVQSPRYKIIEKKQPVAFWCNPISGHNTLYWYLQNLGQGPELLIRYENEEAVDDSQLPKDRFSAERLKGVDSTLKIQPAELGDSAVYLCASSDGTGSYEQYFGPGTRLTVT.

This clone is a singleton in its sample. The chain couples TRBV2 to TRBJ2-7; 7 bases match TRBD1. V lost 1 base to trimming and J lost 5 bases; unmatched junction nucleotides: 5. The CDR3 covers 14 residues. Germline assignment: CDR1 SNHLY and CDR2 FYNNEI. The CDR3 loop reads CASSEGRGRHEQYF. The CDR3, as DNA: TGTGCCAGCAGTGAAGGCAGGGGGAGACACGAGCAGTACTTC.

This rearrangement joins TRBV6-5 to TRBJ2-7, with TRBD1 identical over 7 bases. V shed 4 bases and J 3 bases; nucleotides not matched to a gene: 9. CDR3 length: 15 residues. Germline CDR1 is MNHEY and CDR2 is SVGAGI. DNA for the CDR3: TGTGCCAGCAGTTCGACCGGGACAGCCTTCTACGAGCAGTACTTC. Amino acids: CASSSTGTAFYEQYF.

V usage is TRBV6-2 or TRBV6-3 and J usage is TRBJ2-1; a weak D match, TRBD2 (6 bases). CDR1 is MNHEY, CDR2 SVGEGT, per germline. CDR3 length: 11 residues. V was trimmed by 6 bases and J by 9 bases, leaving 9 bases between them. Written as DNA, the CDR3 is TGTGCCAGCAGCCTCGGGGGTGAGCAGTTCTTC. Translating gives CASSLGGEQFF.

This sequence joins TRBV6-1 and TRBJ2-7, with D possibly matching TRBD1 (5 bases). The CDR3 has 21 amino acids. With 2 bases removed from V and 4 bases from J, the gap between germline ends came to 33 bases. CDR1 is MNHNS and CDR2 is SASEGT in the germline V gene. CDR3 DNA sequence: TGTGCCAGCAGTGAATTGGGGCCCGACAGATTTCGTTTTGAAGGGAAATACGAGCAGTACTTC. Translated, it gives CASSELGPDRFRFEGKYEQYF.

This clone was detected a few times. The chain joins TRBV7-9 to TRBJ1-2; TRBD1 agrees at 8 bases. Unmatched junction bases numbered 5, after V lost 5 bases and J lost 0 bases. The germline V gene has CDR1 SEHNR and CDR2 FQNEAQ (reference sequence). The CDR3 loop spans 15 amino acids. CDR3 nucleotide sequence: TGTGCCAGCAGCCCACAGGGGGGATCTAACTATGGCTACACCTTC. It translates to CASSPQGGSNYGYTF.

The CDR3 DNA follows: TGTGCCAGCAGCTCCCAGACTCGACAGGGTGGAAACACCATATATTTT. Protein: CASSSQTRQGGNTIYF. V is TRBV3-1 (or the pseudogene TRBV3-2) and J is TRBJ1-3; TRBD1 matches at 7 bases. CDR3 size: 16 residues. Germline-derived CDR1 and CDR2 are LGHDT and YNNKEL (reference sequence). J was trimmed by 3 bases and V by 5 bases; bases with no gene match: 10.

The CDR3, as DNA: TGTGCCAGCAGCATTGACAGGTCCGGAAACACCATATATTTT. It specifies CASSIDRSGNTIYF. This sequence joins TRBV7-8 and TRBJ1-3; D may be TRBD1 (6 bases). Trimming stripped 5 bases from V and 4 bases from J, with 12 bases between. Germline assignment: CDR1 SGHVS and CDR2 FQNEAQ. CDR3 length: 14 amino acids.